The present T cell receptor beta chain was sequenced within a study of shared clonotypes between healthy human individuals. Sequencing used immunoSEQ multiplex PCR; TCRdb keeps in-frame clones, though not all of them. The table has over 750,000 clones, roughly 96% seen once. Naive CD8 cells lacked CD45RO and underwent positive selection for CCR7, leaving out terminally differentiated effector memory CD45RA+ cells. Those who donated, Caucasian adults without exception, all lived in Nashville, Tennessee. The source is a man aged 30-40 years in good health. Sequencing was performed on naive CD8+ T cells sorted from blood.

CDR3 sequence (DNA): TGTGCCAGCAGAACTCCGTCTAGCGGGACCTACAATGAGCAGTTCTTC. Protein product: CASRTPSSGTYNEQFF. The V call is TRBV7-9, the J call TRBJ2-1; TRBD2 matches at 9 bases. Trimming took 6 bases from V and 2 from J; bases not matched to a gene: 8. This CDR3 has 16 amino acids. Germline CDR1 SEHNR, CDR2 FQNEAQ (reference sequence). The whole variable domain, remainder taken from reference TRBV7-9 and TRBJ2-1, is DTGVSQNPRHKITKRGQNVTFRCDPISEHNRLYWYRQTLGQGPEFLTYFQNEAQLEKSRLLSDRFSAERPKGSFSTLEIQRTEQGDSAMYLCASRTPSSGTYNEQFFGPGTRLTVL.